This T cell receptor (beta chain) was identified in a study of monozygotic twins with inflammatory bowel disease. Following a re-call of the 5' RACE reads, TCRdb has one entry per CDR3 protein and lacks DNA. The specimen's table records 420,000 or so distinct CDR3 sequences. The CDR3 totals 15 residues. Germline values: CDR1 MDHEN, CDR2 SYDVKM. Regarding the study as a whole: TCRbeta diversity (inverse Simpson) was lower in IBD patients than in healthy co-twins.

Regarding this clonotype: What it binds is unknown.

The V gene is TRBV28, the J gene TRBJ2-7; the TCRdb call, TRBD2, lacks DNA for checking. The sequence derives from a human donor with ulcerative colitis or Crohn's disease, or a healthy co-twin of an affected twin (not recorded which). Sequenced input: blood. The CDR3 here is CASRSLGQGSSEQYF.